The 27 T cell receptor beta chains presented below share a single source sample, sequenced in a study of blood T cell repertoires in COVID-19. Profiled with immunoSEQ multiplex PCR; TCRdb holds only in-frame clones, not every one. The sample consists of some 300,000 clones, 70% to 90% of them appearing once. Sample: peripheral blood. These TCRs come from a woman aged 30 to 39 who had recovered from COVID-19.

The chain carries TRBV6-6 and TRBJ1-5; maybe TRBD1 (5 bases). V was cut by 4 bases and J by 11 bases, with 15 bases left in between. The CDR3 has 13 residues. Germline CDR1 MNHNY, CDR2 SVGAGI (reference sequence). This chain's CDR3 is CASSSQQAAAQHF. The DNA of the CDR3 is TGTGCCAGCAGTTCCCAACAGGCTGCAGCCCAGCATTTT.

This clone appeared a single time. This rearrangement joins TRBV6-5 to TRBJ2-1; 7 bases agree with TRBD1. Germline V CDR1 and CDR2: MNHEY, SVGAGI. CDR3 size: 14 residues. V shed 8 bases and J 0 bases; nucleotides not matched to a gene: 4. CDR3 protein: CASGRTGSYNEQFF. In nucleotides, the CDR3 is TGTGCCAGCGGTCGGACAGGCTCCTACAATGAGCAGTTCTTC.

This chain uses TRBV6-5 with TRBJ2-7; D remains ambiguous. With 0 bases removed from V and 6 bases from J, the gap between germline ends came to 12 bases. In germline, CDR1 is MNHEY, CDR2 SVGAGI. This CDR3 has 14 residues. CDR3 residues: CASSYSWHIGEQYF. CDR3 nucleotides: TGTGCCAGCAGTTACTCGTGGCATATTGGCGAGCAGTACTTC.

The V and J genes are TRBV7-4 and TRBJ2-7, with 8 nucleotides matching TRBD1. The trim removed 5 bases at V and 0 bases at J, leaving 12 bases unmatched. The germline CDR1 and CDR2 sequences are SGHVT and SQSDAQ. This CDR3 spans 17 amino acids. CDR3: CASSPRGTGPNSYEQYF. The DNA of the CDR3 is TGTGCCAGCAGCCCCCGGGGGACAGGCCCCAACTCCTACGAGCAGTACTTC.

The chain employs TRBV11-1 and TRBJ1-5, with D maybe TRBD1 (6 bases). The CDR3 spans 16 residues. With 2 bases removed from V and 1 base from J, the gap between germline ends came to 12 bases. The germline gives CDR1 SGHAT, CDR2 FQDESV (reference sequence). The CDR3 DNA follows: TGTGCCAGCAGCTTACTGGACAGACCGAGCAATCAGCCCCAGCATTTT. Residues: CASSLLDRPSNQPQHF.

V and J are TRBV5-1 and TRBJ1-2; 9 bases fit TRBD1. There are 14 residues in the CDR3. V gave up 5 bases and J gave up 6 bases; unmatched junction bases: 8. The V gene's germline CDR1 is SGHRS and CDR2 YFSETQ. The CDR3 sequence is CASSFIQGADGYTF. CDR3 coding DNA: TGCGCCAGCAGTTTTATACAGGGGGCTGATGGCTACACCTTC.

The V gene is TRBV24-1, the J gene TRBJ2-3; D call uncertain. Between the trimmed V and J ends, which lost 6 bases and 4 bases, there was a span of 4 bases. The V gene's germline CDR1 is KGHDR and CDR2 SFDVKD. The CDR3 is 11 amino acids. The CDR3 is CATSSADTQYF. Here the CDR3 DNA reads TGTGCCACCAGTTCTGCAGATACGCAGTATTTT.

About this clone itself: Other DNA sequences from this sample encode an identical CDR3 as well. The V gene is TRBV28, the J gene TRBJ1-2; D is unclear. Trimming shortened V by 3 bases and J by 4 bases, and 6 bases separated the two germline ends. The CDR3 is made up of 12 amino acids. From germline, CDR1 is MDHEN and CDR2 SYDVKM. The DNA for the CDR3 is TGTGCCAGCAGTTTGCGGGGCTATGGCTACACCTTC. Its translation: CASSLRGYGYTF.

A single count supports this clone. V and J are TRBV25-1 and TRBJ1-2; 9 nucleotides align to TRBD1. CDR3 length: 16 residues. With 5 bases clipped from V and 4 bases from J, the junction kept 11 bases outside the gene matches. In germline, CDR1 is MGHDK, CDR2 SYGVNS. The CDR3 nucleotides are TGTGCCAGCAGTCCCTTGGGACAGGGAGATGTCTATGGCTACACCTTC. It is translated as CASSPLGQGDVYGYTF.

A few counts support this clone. The J gene is TRBJ2-3, the V gene TRBV3-1 (or the pseudogene TRBV3-2), with TRBD2 matching 15 bases. J was trimmed by 6 bases and V by 5 bases; bases with no gene match: 9. Germline CDR1 LGHDT, CDR2 YNNKEL (reference sequence). This CDR3 has 17 amino acids. DNA for the CDR3: TGTGCCAGCAGCAGCTGGACTAGCGGGGGGGCCAGGGATACGCAGTATTTT. It yields the protein CASSSWTSGGARDTQYF.

This chain joins TRBV18 and TRBJ2-2, with D unclear. The germline gives CDR1 KGHSH, CDR2 LQKENI. The CDR3 is made up of 17 amino acids. V was clipped by 3 bases and J by 4 bases, with 18 bases between them. CDR3 sequence (DNA): TGTGCCAGCTCACCTACTTCGAGAAGAACCACCACCGGGGAGCTGTTTTTT. Protein product: CASSPTSRRTTTGELFF.

The CDR3 DNA reads TGTGCCAGCAGTCCTACAGTTATGAACACTGAAGCTTTCTTT. This translates into CASSPTVMNTEAFF. The chain is built from TRBV6-5 and TRBJ1-1; D is unclear. Per the germline V gene, CDR1 is MNHEY and CDR2 is SVGAGI. V was trimmed by 5 bases and J by 0 bases, leaving 10 bases between them. The CDR3 is 14 residues long.

The rearrangement links TRBV29-1 to TRBJ1-2; D is unclear. The CDR3 is 11 residues long. V lost 4 bases and J lost 2, with 5 bases in between. CDR1 is SQVTM and CDR2 is ANQGSEA in the germline V gene. This CDR3 reads CSVASNYGYTF. As DNA, the CDR3 is TGCAGCGTTGCATCCAACTATGGCTACACCTTC.

The rearrangement joins TRBV5-1 to TRBJ2-5; perhaps TRBD1 as D (6 bases). This CDR3 has 13 amino acids. V was pared by 5 bases and J by 2 bases, with 10 bases between. Germline V lookup: CDR1 SGHRS, CDR2 YFSETQ. Here the CDR3 DNA reads TGCGCCAGCAGTTCAGGGGATCAAGAGACCCAGTACTTC. This translates into CASSSGDQETQYF.

CDR3 in DNA: TGTGCCAGCAGTCAAGGGACAGGGCTATACAATGAGCAGTTCTTC. This gives the protein CASSQGTGLYNEQFF. The chain links TRBV6-2 or TRBV6-3 to TRBJ2-1; TRBD1 agrees at 9 bases. The CDR3 consists of 15 residues. Germline CDR1 and CDR2: MNHEY and SVGEGT. Unmatched junction bases numbered 6, after V lost 5 bases and J lost 4 bases.

The rearrangement links TRBV4-2 to TRBJ2-3, with D possibly being TRBD2 (7 bases). CDR3 length: 14 amino acids. V dropped 4 bases and J dropped 2 bases, with 10 bases sitting between them. Germline V gene lookup returns CDR1 LGHNA and CDR2 YNFKEQ. CDR3 DNA: TGTGCCAGCAGCCCCGGGGGGCCCACAGATACGCAGTATTTT. Translated, it gives CASSPGGPTDTQYF.

This rearrangement joins TRBV28 to TRBJ1-2; D is perhaps TRBD1 (6 bases). Between the trimmed V and J ends, which lost 8 bases and 6 bases, there was a span of 19 bases. The length of the CDR3 is 14 residues. Germline CDR1 MDHEN, CDR2 SYDVKM. The CDR3 DNA reads TGTGCCAGCGGACAGTGGCAGGCGACTAATGGCTACACCTTC. Its protein is CASGQWQATNGYTF.

This chain uses TRBV2 with TRBJ1-5; D is possibly TRBD1 (5 bases). Germline loops: CDR1 SNHLY, CDR2 FYNNEI. The ends were cut back, 6 bases at V and 9 bases at J, with 18 bases in the middle. The CDR3 consists of 14 residues. Here the CDR3 DNA reads TGTGCCAGCAGGGGACCGGAGGGTGTGAGGCCCCAGCATTTT. This translates into CASRGPEGVRPQHF.

The chain employs TRBV4-1 and TRBJ1-4, with unresolved D. Trimming stripped 4 bases from V and 3 bases from J, with 27 bases between. The CDR3 loop spans 20 amino acids. The V gene's germline CDR1 is MGHRA and CDR2 YSYEKL. Here the CDR3 DNA reads TGCGCCAGCAGCCGTGCGGGCTTAGTGAAAGGGTGGCGGGCTAATGAAAAACTGTTTTTT. Translation: CASSRAGLVKGWRANEKLFF.

This clone was counted between two and nine times. J is TRBJ1-2 and V is TRBV3-1 (or the pseudogene TRBV3-2); D is perhaps TRBD1 (5 bases). CDR1 LGHDT and CDR2 YNNKEL come from the germline V gene (reference sequence). The germline V and J ends were trimmed by 2 bases and 7 bases, with 8 bases remaining between them. This CDR3 comprises 12 residues. The CDR3 protein is CASSQLRAGYTF. The CDR3 DNA sequence: TGTGCCAGCAGCCAACTCAGGGCTGGCTACACCTTC.

The chain employs TRBV6-5 and TRBJ1-2, with D unclear. The CDR3 is 12 residues long. Germline V gene data show CDR1 as MNHEY and CDR2 as SVGAGI. V dropped 7 bases and J dropped 2 bases, with 8 bases sitting between them. CDR3 coding DNA: TGTGCCAGCATCGTCCTGAACTATGGCTACACCTTC. Protein product: CASIVLNYGYTF.

The gene calls are TRBV3-1 (or the pseudogene TRBV3-2) and TRBJ1-1, with 9 bases matching TRBD1. This CDR3 contains 16 residues. The junction had 12 bases not matched to a gene; V was cut back by 4 bases and J by 6 bases. Germline-derived CDR1 and CDR2 are LGHDT and YNNKEL (reference sequence). The CDR3 loop is CASSPVRDRVAPEAFF. CDR3 in DNA: TGTGCCAGCAGCCCGGTAAGGGACAGGGTGGCTCCTGAAGCTTTCTTT.

The sample holds one count of this clone. The chain combines TRBV28 with TRBJ1-6; D is ambiguous. V lost 2 bases, J lost 4 bases, and 9 bases lay in between. CDR3 size: 15 residues. In germline, CDR1 is MDHEN, CDR2 SYDVKM. CDR3: CASSLLTPYNSPLHF. The DNA for the CDR3 is TGTGCCAGCAGTTTACTAACCCCATATAATTCACCCCTCCACTTT. Full variable domain (remainder filled in from reference TRBV28 and TRBJ1-6): DVKVTQSSRYLVKRTGEKVFLECVQDMDHENMFWYRQDPGLGLRLIYFSYDVKMKEKGDIPEGYSVSREKKERFSLILESASTNQTSMYLCASSLLTPYNSPLHFGNGTRLTVT.

This chain connects TRBV10-2 to TRBJ2-5; TRBD1 matches 10 bases. The CDR3 consists of 14 residues. V lost 10 bases and J lost 3; bases outside the gene matches: 8. Per germline, CDR1 WSHSY and CDR2 SAAADI. The CDR3 loop is CATDRTGGKETQYF. The CDR3 nucleotides read TGCGCCACCGATAGGACAGGGGGGAAAGAGACCCAGTACTTC.

This clone occurred a few times. V usage is TRBV5-1 and J usage is TRBJ2-1; TRBD2 agrees at 12 bases. CDR1 is SGHRS, CDR2 YFSETQ, per germline. The length of the CDR3 is 16 residues. Trimming removed 3 bases from V and 9 bases from J; junction bases left unmatched: 10. In nucleotides, the CDR3 is TGCGCCAGCAGCTACCCCGAGACTAGCGGGAGCCCTGAGCAGTTCTTC. This codes for CASSYPETSGSPEQFF. The full variable domain, rest sourced from reference TRBV5-1 and TRBJ2-1, is KAGVTQTPRYLIKTRGQQVTLSCSPISGHRSVSWYQQTPGQGLQFLFEYFSETQRNKGNFPGRFSGRQFSNSRSEMNVSTLELGDSALYLCASSYPETSGSPEQFFGPGTRLTVL.

The chain uses TRBV19 and TRBJ2-1, with D tentatively TRBD2 (6 bases). The V gene's germline CDR1 is LNHDA and CDR2 SQIVND (reference sequence). The CDR3 runs 12 residues. Trimming pared 9 bases from V and 10 bases from J, leaving 16 bases between. The chain's CDR3 is CASQGREREQFF. In DNA, the CDR3 is TGTGCCAGCCAGGGACGGGAGAGAGAGCAGTTCTTC.

The genes are TRBV19 and TRBJ1-1; D possibly corresponds to TRBD1 (6 bases). Germline CDR1 and CDR2: LNHDA and SQIVND (reference sequence). V lost 5 bases and J lost 1, with 11 bases in between. The CDR3 has 14 amino acids. In DNA form, the CDR3 reads TGTGCCAGTAGTCTACAGGGAACGAACACTGAAGCTTTCTTT. It translates to CASSLQGTNTEAFF.